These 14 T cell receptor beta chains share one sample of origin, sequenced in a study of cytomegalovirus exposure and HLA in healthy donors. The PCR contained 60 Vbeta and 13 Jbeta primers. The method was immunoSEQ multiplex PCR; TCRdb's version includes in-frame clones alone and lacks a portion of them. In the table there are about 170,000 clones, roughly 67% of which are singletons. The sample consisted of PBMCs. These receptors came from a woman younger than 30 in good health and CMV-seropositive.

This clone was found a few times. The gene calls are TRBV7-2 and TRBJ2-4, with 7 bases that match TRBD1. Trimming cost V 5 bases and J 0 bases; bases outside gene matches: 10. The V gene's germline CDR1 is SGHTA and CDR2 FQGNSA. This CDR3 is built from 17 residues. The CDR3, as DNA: TGTGCCAGCAGCCAAAGGACAGGTTACCTAGCCAAAAACATTCAGTACTTC. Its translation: CASSQRTGYLAKNIQYF.

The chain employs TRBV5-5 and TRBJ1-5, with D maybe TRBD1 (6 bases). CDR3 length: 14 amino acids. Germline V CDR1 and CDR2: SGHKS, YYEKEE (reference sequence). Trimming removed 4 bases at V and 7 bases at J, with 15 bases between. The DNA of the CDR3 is TGTGCCAGCAGCCCAACAGGGATGGGACAGCCCCAGCATTTT. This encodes CASSPTGMGQPQHF.

The CDR3 nucleotides are TGTGCCAGCAGCTTTGGGGCCCGGGAAAAACTGTTTTTT. Translated: CASSFGAREKLFF. This chain links TRBV7-8 with TRBJ1-4, with a weak D call TRBD1 (5 bases). Germline loops: CDR1 SGHVS, CDR2 FQNEAQ. Trimming cost V 3 bases and J 8 bases, with 10 bases left between them. The CDR3 contains 13 residues.

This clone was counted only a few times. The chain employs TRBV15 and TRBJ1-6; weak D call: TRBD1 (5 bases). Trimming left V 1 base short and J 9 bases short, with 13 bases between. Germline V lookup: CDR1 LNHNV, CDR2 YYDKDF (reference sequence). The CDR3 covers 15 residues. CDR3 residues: CATSRGQNGGSPLHF. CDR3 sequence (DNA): TGTGCCACCAGCAGAGGGCAAAACGGGGGTTCACCCCTCCACTTT. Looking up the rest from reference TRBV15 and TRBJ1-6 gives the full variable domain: DAMVIQNPRYQVTQFGKPVTLSCSQTLNHNVMYWYQQKSSQAPKLLFHYYDKDFNNEADTPDNFQSRRPNTSFCFLDIRSPGLGDTAMYLCATSRGQNGGSPLHFGNGTRLTVT.

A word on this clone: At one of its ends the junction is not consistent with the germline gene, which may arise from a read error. The CDR3 loop is CSSSLGGYEQYF. Here the CDR3 DNA reads TGTTCCAGCAGCTTAGGAGGCTACGAGCAGTACTTC. The rearrangement joins TRBV7-9 to TRBJ2-7; D perhaps matches TRBD2 (5 bases). The CDR3 runs to 12 residues. Germline loops: CDR1 SEHNR, CDR2 FQNEAQ (reference sequence).

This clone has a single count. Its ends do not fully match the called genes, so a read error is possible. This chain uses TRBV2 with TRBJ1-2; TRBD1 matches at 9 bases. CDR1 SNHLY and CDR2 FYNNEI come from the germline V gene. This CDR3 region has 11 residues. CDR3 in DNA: TGTGCCAGCAGTGACGGGGACAGGGCGCGCTTC. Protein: CASSDGDRARF.

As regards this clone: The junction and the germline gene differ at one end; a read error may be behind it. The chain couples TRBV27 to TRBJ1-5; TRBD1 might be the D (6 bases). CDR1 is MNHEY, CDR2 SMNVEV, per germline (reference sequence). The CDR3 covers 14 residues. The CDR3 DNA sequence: TGTGCCAGCAGTTCCAGGGGTTACAATCGGCCCCAGCATTTT. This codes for CASSSRGYNRPQHF.

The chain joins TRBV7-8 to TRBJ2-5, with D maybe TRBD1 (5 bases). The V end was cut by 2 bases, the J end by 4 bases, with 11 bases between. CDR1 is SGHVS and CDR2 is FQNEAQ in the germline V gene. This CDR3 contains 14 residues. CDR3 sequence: CASSLIGVRETQYF. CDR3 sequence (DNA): TGTGCCAGCAGCTTAATAGGGGTTCGAGAGACCCAGTACTTC. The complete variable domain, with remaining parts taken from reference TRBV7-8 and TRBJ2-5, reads GAGVSQSPRYKVAKRGQDVALRCDPISGHVSLFWYQQALGQGPEFLTYFQNEAQLDKSGLPSDRFFAERPEGSVSTLKIQRTQQEDSAVYLCASSLIGVRETQYFGPGTRLLVL.

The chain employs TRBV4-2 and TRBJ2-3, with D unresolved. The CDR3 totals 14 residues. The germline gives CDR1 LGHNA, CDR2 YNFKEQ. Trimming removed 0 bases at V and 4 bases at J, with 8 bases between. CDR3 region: CASSQEPGSDTQYF. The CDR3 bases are TGTGCCAGCAGCCAAGAACCAGGTTCAGATACGCAGTATTTT.

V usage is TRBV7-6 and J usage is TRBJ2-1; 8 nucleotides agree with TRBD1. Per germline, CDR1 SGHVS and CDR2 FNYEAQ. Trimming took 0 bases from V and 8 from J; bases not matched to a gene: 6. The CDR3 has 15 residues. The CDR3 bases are TGTGCCAGCAGCTTAGCCAGGGGGCGAATGGATGAGCAGTTCTTC. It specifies CASSLARGRMDEQFF.

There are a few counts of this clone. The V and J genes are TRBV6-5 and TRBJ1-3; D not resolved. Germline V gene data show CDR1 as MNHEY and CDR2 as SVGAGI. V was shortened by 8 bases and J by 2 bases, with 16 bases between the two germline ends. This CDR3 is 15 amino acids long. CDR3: CASGSPGLTGNTIYF. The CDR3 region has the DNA TGTGCCAGCGGTTCCCCGGGTCTAACTGGAAACACCATATATTTT.

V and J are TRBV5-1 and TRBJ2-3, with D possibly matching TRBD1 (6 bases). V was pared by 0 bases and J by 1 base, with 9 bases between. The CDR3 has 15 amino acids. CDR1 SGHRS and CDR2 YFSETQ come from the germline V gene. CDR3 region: CASSLGDRRTDTQYF. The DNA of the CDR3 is TGCGCCAGCAGCTTGGGCGACAGGCGCACAGATACGCAGTATTTT.

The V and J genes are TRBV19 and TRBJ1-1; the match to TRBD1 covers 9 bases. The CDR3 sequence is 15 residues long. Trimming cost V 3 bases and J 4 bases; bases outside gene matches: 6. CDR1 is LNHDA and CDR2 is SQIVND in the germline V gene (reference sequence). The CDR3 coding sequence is TGTGCCAGTAGTATCGGCGGGACAGGGCCCACTGAAGCTTTCTTT. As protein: CASSIGGTGPTEAFF.

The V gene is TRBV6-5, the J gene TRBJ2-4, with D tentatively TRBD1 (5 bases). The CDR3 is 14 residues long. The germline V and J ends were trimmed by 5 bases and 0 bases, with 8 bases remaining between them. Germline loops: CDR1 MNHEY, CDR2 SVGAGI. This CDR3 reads CASSRGRAKNIQYF. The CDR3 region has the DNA TGTGCCAGCAGTAGGGGAAGAGCCAAAAACATTCAGTACTTC.